Included here is one TCR beta chain sequence, with context. Sequencing used immunoSEQ multiplex PCR; TCRdb keeps in-frame clones, though not all of them. The sample carries approximately 60,000 clones, roughly 92% recorded once. The CDR3 loop spans 16 amino acids. CDR1 and CDR2 (germline): SEHNR, FQNEAQ (reference sequence). V lost 4 bases and J lost 5; bases outside the gene matches: 9. These data are taken from a study of T cell changes during pregnancy in multiple sclerosis. The rearrangement links TRBV7-9 to TRBJ2-3; 10 bases fit TRBD2. The clonotype was recovered from a female donor with multiple sclerosis, enrolled in a pregnancy study. The material was CD8+ T cells from peripheral blood mononuclear cells, obtained in the second trimester of pregnancy. CDR3 nucleotide sequence: TGTGCCAGCAGCTCCTCCCTAGCGGGAGTGGGAGATACGCAGTATTTT. Translation gives CASSSSLAGVGDTQYF.